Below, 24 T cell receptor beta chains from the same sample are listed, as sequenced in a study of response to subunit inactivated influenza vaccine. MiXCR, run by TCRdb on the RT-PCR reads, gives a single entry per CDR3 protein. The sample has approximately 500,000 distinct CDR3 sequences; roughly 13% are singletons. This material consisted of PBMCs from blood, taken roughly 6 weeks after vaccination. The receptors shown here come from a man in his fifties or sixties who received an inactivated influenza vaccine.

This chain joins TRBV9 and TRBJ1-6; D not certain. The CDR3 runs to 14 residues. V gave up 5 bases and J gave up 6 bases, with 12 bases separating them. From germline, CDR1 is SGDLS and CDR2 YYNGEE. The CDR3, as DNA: TGTGCCAGCAGACCGCGTTCGGGTAATTCACCCCTCCACTTT. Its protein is CASRPRSGNSPLHF.

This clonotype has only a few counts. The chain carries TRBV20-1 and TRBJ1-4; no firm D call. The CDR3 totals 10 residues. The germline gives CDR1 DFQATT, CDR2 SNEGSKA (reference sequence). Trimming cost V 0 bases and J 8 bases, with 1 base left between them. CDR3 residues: CSARDEKLFF. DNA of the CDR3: TGCAGTGCTAGAGACGAAAAACTGTTTTTT.

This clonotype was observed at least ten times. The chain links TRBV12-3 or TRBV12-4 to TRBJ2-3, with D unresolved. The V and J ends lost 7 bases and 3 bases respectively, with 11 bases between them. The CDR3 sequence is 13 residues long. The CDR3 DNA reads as TGTGCCAGCAAGTTTGCAGGAACAGATACGCAGTATTTT. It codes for CASKFAGTDTQYF.

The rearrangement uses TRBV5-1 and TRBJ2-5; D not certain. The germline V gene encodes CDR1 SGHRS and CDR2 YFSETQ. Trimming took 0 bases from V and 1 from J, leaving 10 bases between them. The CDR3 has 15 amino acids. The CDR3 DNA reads TGCGCCAGCAGCTTGGCCCCTATTGGCCAAGAGACCCAGTACTTC. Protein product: CASSLAPIGQETQYF.

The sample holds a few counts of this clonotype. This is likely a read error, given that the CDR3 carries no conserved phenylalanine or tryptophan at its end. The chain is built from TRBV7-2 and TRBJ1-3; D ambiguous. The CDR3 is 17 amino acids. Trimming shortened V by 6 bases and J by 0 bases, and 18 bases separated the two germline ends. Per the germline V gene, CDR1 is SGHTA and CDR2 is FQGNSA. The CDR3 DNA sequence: TGTGCCAGCAGTACCGGGTCTCGACCCTCCTCTGGAAACACCATATATCTT. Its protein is CASSTGSRPSSGNTIYL.

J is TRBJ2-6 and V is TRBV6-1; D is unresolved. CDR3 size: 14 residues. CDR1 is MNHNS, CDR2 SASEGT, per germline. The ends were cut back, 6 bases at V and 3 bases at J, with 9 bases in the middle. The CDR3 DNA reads TGTGCCAGCAGGAAGGGTGGTGGGGCCAACGTCCTGACTTTC. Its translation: CASRKGGGANVLTF.

The CDR3 DNA sequence: TGTGCCAGCAGCTTAGCCGCAATGGTCCCCAATGAGCAGTTCTTC. This translates into CASSLAAMVPNEQFF. The chain combines TRBV7-2 with TRBJ2-1; D not certain. V dropped 0 bases and J dropped 6 bases, with 12 bases sitting between them. The germline V gene has CDR1 SGHTA and CDR2 FQGNSA. The CDR3 is 15 amino acids. Drawing the rest from reference TRBV7-2 and TRBJ2-1, the complete variable domain is GAGVSQSPSNKVTEKGKDVELRCDPISGHTALYWYRQSLGQGLEFLIYFQGNSAPDKSGLPSDRFSAERTGGSVSTLTIQRTQQEDSAVYLCASSLAAMVPNEQFFGPGTRLTVL.

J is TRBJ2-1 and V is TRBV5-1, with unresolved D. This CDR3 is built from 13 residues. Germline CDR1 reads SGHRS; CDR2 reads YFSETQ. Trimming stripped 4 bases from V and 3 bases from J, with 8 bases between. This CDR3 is CASSPDVYNEQFF. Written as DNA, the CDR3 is TGCGCCAGCAGCCCGGACGTCTACAATGAGCAGTTCTTC.

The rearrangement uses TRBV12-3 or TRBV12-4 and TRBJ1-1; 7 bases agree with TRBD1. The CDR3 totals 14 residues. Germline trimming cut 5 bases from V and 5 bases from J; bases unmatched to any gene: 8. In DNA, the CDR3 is TGTGCCAGCAGTCACCGACAGGGTCGAACTGAAGCTTTCTTT. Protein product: CASSHRQGRTEAFF.

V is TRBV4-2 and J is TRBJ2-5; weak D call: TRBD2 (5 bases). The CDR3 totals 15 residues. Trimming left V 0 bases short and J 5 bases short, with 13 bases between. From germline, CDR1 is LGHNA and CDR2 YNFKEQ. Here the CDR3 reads CASSQDQSDYETQYF. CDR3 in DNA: TGTGCCAGCAGCCAAGATCAAAGCGACTATGAGACCCAGTACTTC.

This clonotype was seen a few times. CDR3 amino acids: CASNLGQGSSYEQYF. In nucleotides, the CDR3 is TGTGCCAGCAACCTGGGACAGGGGAGCTCCTACGAGCAGTACTTC. This chain links TRBV28 with TRBJ2-7; TRBD1 aligns across 10 bases. Germline V CDR1 and CDR2: MDHEN, SYDVKM. This CDR3 has 15 residues. V lost 7 bases, J lost 0 bases, and 6 bases stayed unmatched.

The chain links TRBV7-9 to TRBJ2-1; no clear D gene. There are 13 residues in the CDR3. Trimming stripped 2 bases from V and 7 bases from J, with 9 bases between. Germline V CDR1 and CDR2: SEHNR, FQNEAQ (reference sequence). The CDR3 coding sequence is TGTGCCAGCAGCTTAAACAGCCAAAATGAGCAGTTCTTC. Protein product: CASSLNSQNEQFF.

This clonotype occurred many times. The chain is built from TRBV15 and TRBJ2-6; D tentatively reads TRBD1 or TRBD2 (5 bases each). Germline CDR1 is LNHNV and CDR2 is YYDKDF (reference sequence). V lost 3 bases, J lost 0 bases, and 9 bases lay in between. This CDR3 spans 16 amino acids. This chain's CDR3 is CATSRGRYSGANVLTF. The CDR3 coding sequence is TGTGCCACCAGCAGGGGACGGTACTCTGGGGCCAACGTCCTGACTTTC.

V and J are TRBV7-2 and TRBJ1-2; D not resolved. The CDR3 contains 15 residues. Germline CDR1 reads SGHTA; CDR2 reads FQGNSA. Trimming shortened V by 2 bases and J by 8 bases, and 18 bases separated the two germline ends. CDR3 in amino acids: CASSLPGRQAKGYTF. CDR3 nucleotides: TGTGCCAGCAGCTTACCAGGACGTCAAGCTAAAGGCTACACCTTC.

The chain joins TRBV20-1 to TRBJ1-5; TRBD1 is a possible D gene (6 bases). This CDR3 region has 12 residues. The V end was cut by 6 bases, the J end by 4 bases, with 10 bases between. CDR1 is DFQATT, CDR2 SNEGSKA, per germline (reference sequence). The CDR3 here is CSATDRNQPQHF. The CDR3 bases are TGCAGTGCCACAGACAGGAATCAGCCCCAGCATTTT.

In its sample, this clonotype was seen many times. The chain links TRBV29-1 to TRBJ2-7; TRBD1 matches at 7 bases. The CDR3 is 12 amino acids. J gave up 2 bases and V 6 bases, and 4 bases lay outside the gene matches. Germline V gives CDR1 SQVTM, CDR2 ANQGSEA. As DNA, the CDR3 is TGCAGCGTGGGACAGTCGCCCTACGAGCAGTACTTC. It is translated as CSVGQSPYEQYF.

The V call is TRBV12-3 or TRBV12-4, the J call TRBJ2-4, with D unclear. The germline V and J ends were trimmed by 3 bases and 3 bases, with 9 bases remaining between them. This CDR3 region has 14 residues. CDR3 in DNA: TGTGCCAGCAGTTTGGCGTCAGTCAAAAACATTCAGTACTTC. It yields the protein CASSLASVKNIQYF.

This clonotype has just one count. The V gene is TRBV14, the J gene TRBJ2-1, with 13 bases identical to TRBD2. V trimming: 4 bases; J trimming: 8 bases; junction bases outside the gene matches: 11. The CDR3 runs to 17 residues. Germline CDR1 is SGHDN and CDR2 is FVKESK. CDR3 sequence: CASSRIRTSGSIYEQFF. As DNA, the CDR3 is TGTGCCAGCAGCCGGATCCGGACTAGCGGGAGTATCTATGAGCAGTTCTTC.

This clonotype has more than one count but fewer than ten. CDR3 sequence reads: CASSQSGTGELFF. CDR3 nucleotides: TGTGCCAGCAGTCAGAGTGGAACCGGGGAGCTGTTTTTT. V and J are TRBV7-7 and TRBJ2-2; D is uncertain. CDR1 and CDR2 (germline): SSHAT, FNYEAQ (reference sequence). The CDR3 runs to 13 residues. V was shortened by 6 bases and J by 5 bases, with 10 bases between the two germline ends.

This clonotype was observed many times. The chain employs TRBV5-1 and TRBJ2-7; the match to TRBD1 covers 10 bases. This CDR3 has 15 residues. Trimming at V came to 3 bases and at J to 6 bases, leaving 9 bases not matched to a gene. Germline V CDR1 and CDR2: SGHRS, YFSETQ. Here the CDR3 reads CASSSGTGESGEQYF. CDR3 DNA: TGCGCCAGCAGCTCCGGGACAGGGGAGTCCGGCGAGCAGTACTTC.

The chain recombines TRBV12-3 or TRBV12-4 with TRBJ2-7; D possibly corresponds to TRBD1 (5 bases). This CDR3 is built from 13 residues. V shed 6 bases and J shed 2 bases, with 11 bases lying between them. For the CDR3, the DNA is TGTGCCAGCAGATTAACAGGAGCCTACGAGCAGTACTTC. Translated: CASRLTGAYEQYF.

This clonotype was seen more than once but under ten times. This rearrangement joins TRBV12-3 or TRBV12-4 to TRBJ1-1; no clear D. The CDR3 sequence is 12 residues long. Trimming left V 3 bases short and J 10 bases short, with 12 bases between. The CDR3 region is CASSFGRMAAFF. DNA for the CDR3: TGTGCCAGCAGTTTCGGAAGGATGGCAGCTTTCTTT.

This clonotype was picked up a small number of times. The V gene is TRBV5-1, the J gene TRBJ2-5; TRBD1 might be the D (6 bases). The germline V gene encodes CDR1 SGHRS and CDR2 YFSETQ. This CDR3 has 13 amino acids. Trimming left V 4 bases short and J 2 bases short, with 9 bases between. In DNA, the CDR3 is TGCGCCAGCAGCGGACAGCCTCAAGAGACCCAGTACTTC. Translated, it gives CASSGQPQETQYF.

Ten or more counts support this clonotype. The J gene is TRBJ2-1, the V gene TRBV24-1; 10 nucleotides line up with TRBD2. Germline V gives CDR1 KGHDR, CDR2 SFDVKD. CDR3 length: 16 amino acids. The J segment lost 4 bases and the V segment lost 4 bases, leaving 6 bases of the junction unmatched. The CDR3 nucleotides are TGTGCCACCAGTGACCCGGGACTAGCGCGTTACAATGAGCAGTTCTTC. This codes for CATSDPGLARYNEQFF.